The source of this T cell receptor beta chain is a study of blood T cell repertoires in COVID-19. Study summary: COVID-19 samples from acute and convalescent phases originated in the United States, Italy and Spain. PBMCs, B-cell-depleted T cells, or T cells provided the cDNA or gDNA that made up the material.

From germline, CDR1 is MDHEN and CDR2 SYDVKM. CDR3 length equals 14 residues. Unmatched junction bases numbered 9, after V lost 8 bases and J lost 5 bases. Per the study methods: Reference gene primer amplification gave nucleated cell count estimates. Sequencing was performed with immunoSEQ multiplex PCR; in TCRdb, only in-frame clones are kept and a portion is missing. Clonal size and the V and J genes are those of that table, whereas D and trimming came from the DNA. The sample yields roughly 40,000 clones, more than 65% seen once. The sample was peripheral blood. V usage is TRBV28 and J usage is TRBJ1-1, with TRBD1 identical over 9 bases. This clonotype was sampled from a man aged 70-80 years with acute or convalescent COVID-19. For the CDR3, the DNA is TGTGCCAGCGCCCTACAGGGGGCTTGGACTGAAGCTTTCTTT. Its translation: CASALQGAWTEAFF.